The source of this T cell receptor beta chain is a study of blood T cell repertoires in COVID-19 (dated by TCRdb to between 2020 and 2021). Broadly, across the study: The collaborator samples originated in the United States, Italy and Spain and spanned the acute and convalescent phases of COVID-19. The prospective study material was composed of cDNA or gDNA derived from T cells, B-cell-depleted T cells, or PBMCs. Deeply sampled blood TCRbeta repertoires from subjects exposed to, actively infected with, or recovered from COVID-19 were included in the dataset. The repertoires were released in a freely available public database meant as a resource for research on the immune response to SARS-CoV-2. The samples were drawn from two sources: the first 160 participants of the ongoing ImmuneRACE study, and fewer than 1,500 subjects contributed by 6 global collaborators. The sample metadata nearly always contained a de-identified subject ID, COVID-19 status, age in years and sex. Where available, HLA class I and class II types were obtained from metadata supplied by the sample provider rather than from assay-based typing.

Participants in the prospective study were enrolled through a virtual design, were aged roughly 18 to 100 years, and lived in roughly 24 United States geographic areas. In the prospective study, participants were assigned to cohorts based on the clinical history participants reported in a screening survey and a study questionnaire. Recovered participants in ImmuneRACE Cohort 3 were defined by two consecutive negative NP/OP PCR tests, clearance by a healthcare professional, or resolution of symptoms. Each participant in the prospective study had whole blood, serum and a nasopharyngeal or oropharyngeal swab collected by mobile phlebotomists. Prospective study participants could optionally give additional blood draws and questionnaires over an approximately two-month period. Blood samples from the prospective study were shipped frozen or at room temperature prior to DNA extraction. V is clipped by 3 bases and J by 2 bases, and the sequence between their germline boundaries is 7 bases long. The CDR3 sequence holds 13 residues, the cysteine and phenylalanine included. Only the CDR3 DNA stays, 39 bases, in frame from base 1. CDR1 and CDR2 were assigned from the germline V gene as KGHSH and LQKENI.

The immunoSEQ Assay, a bias-controlled multiplex PCR, was used to amplify TCRbeta CDR3 regions from genomic DNA. The authors' pipeline ran thus. Nucleated cell counts per sample were estimated from amplification of reference gene primers within the assay. To quantify the absolute abundance of each unique TCRbeta CDR3 rearrangement, sequence reads were collapsed and filtered. Productive Simpson clonality was computed per sample as the square root of Simpson's diversity index over productive rearrangements. The clones in this table, taken by TCRdb from immuneACCESS, are in-frame only. Not every clone is retained; where verified, under half of the shortfall comes from an unresolved V gene, and the cause of the rest is unknown. The V and J calls and clone size come from that table; D and trimming were worked out from the DNA. This sample lists over 150,000 clones; roughly 87% were detected once. The ten most abundant clones make up about 2.3% of the sample.

Concerning this clone itself: The antigen it binds to is not known. No base quality information exists; no much larger clone differs at one position.

The paper as a whole reports these results and caveats: The quantity of clinical and demographic metadata differed by source and by participant and was supplied without curation.

Rearrangement joined TRBV18 to TRBJ2-5, with the D gene not confidently named. The clonotype originates from a woman in her 30s who had recovered from COVID-19. The sample consisted of PBMCs or T cells enriched from blood (not recorded which). The DNA is as follows: TGTGCCAGCTCACCCGGGTTACAAGAGACCCAGTACTTC. The resulting protein is CASSPGLQETQYF.